The present entry profiles one TCR beta chain with its context. Profiling relied on immunoSEQ multiplex PCR, and the TCRdb table lists in-frame clones only, not all of them. The table lists roughly 16,000 clones, 86% of them singletons, with less than 5% in the top ten. The cohort excluded patients with autoimmune disease history or systemic immunosuppression. The data stem from a study of OX40 agonist ivuxolimab in advanced cancers. Germline V lookup: CDR1 MDHEN, CDR2 SYDVKM. The CDR3 length is 15 residues. V was shortened by 4 bases and J by 10 bases, with 22 bases between the two germline ends. The gene calls are TRBV28 and TRBJ1-1; TRBD1 is a possible D gene (6 bases). The sample was CD4+ or CD8+ T cells sorted from blood, taken in a trial of the OX40 agonist ivuxolimab. The receptor's source is an adult with an advanced solid tumor such as melanoma, head and neck, liver or kidney cancer. The DNA for the CDR3 is TGTGCCAGCAGTTCCCGGGGAGGGGGAGGTGGTGGAGCTTTCTTT. This encodes CASSSRGGGGGGAFF.